Here is one T cell receptor (beta chain) with its context. Its specificity is not known. The donors were part of the validation cohort, which consisted of about 130 subjects and was separate from the first cohort of 666 subjects. TCRdb's table, derived via immunoSEQ multiplex PCR, lists solely in-frame clones and lacks some. The table has 100,000 or so clones, about 85% seen once; the top ten hold over 3%. These data originate in a study of cytomegalovirus exposure and HLA in healthy donors. Across the study: The roughly 670 first-cohort repertoires shared a platform with the roughly 110 validation repertoires, as reported in a later analysis.

General study findings and limits: Specific recognition of CMV antigens was confirmed in vitro for a few chains (all CMV-associated).

The sequence was collected from a woman aged 18-29 years in good health and CMV-seropositive. What was sequenced was PBMCs.

Here the CDR3 reads CASSFGQSNEQFF. The CDR3, as DNA: TGTGCCAGCAGTTTCGGACAGTCCAATGAGCAGTTCTTC. The gene calls are TRBV28 and TRBJ2-1; D may be TRBD1 (6 bases). This CDR3 is 13 amino acids long. From germline, CDR1 is MDHEN and CDR2 SYDVKM. With 3 bases removed from V and 6 bases from J, the gap between germline ends came to 9 bases.